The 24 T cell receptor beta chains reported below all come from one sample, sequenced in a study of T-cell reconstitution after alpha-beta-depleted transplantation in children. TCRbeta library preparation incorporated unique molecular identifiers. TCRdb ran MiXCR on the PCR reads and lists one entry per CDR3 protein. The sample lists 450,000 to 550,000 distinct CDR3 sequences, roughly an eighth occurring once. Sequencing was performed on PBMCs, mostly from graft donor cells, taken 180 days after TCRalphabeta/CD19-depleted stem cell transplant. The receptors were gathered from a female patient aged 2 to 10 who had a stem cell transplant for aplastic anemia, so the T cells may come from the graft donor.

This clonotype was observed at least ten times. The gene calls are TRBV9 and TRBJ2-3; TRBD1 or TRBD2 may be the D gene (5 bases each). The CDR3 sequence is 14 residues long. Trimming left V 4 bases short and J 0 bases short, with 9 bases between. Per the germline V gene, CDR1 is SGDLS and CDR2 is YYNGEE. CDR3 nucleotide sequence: TGTGCCAGCAGCTTGGGACCGAGCACAGATACGCAGTATTTT. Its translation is CASSLGPSTDTQYF. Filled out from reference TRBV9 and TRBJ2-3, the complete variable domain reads DSGVTQTPKHLITATGQRVTLRCSPRSGDLSVYWYQQSLDQGLQFLIQYYNGEERAKGNILERFSAQQFPDLHSELNLSSLELGDSALYFCASSLGPSTDTQYFGPGTRLTVL.

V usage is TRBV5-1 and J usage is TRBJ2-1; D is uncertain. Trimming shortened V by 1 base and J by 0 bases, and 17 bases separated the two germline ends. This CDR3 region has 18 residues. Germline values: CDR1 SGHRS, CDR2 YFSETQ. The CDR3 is CASSLYRVILSSYNEQFF. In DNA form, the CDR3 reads TGCGCCAGCAGCTTGTATCGGGTGATCTTGAGCTCCTACAATGAGCAGTTCTTC. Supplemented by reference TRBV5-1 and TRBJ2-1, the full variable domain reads KAGVTQTPRYLIKTRGQQVTLSCSPISGHRSVSWYQQTPGQGLQFLFEYFSETQRNKGNFPGRFSGRQFSNSRSEMNVSTLELGDSALYLCASSLYRVILSSYNEQFFGPGTRLTVL.

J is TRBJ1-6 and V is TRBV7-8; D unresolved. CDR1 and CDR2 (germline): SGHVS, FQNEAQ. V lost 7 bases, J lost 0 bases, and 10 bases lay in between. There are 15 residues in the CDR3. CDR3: CASTLSFSYNSPLHF. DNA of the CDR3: TGTGCCAGCACCCTCAGCTTCTCCTATAATTCACCCCTCCACTTT.

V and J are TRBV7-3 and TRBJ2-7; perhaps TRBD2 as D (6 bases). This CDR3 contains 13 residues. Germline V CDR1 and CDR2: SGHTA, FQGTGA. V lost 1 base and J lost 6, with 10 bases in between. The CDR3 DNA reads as TGTGCCAGCAGCTTAAAAGGAGGGACCGAGCAGTACTTC. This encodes CASSLKGGTEQYF.

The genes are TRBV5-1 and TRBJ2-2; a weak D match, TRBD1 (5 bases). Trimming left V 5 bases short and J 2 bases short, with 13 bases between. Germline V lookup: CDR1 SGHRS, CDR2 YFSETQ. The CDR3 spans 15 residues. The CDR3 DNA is TGCGCCAGCAGTCGTGACAGATTAAACACCGGGGAGCTGTTTTTT. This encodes CASSRDRLNTGELFF.

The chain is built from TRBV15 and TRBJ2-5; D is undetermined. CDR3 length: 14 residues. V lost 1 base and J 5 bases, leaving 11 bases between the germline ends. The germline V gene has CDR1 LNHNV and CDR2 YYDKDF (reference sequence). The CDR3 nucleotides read TGTGCCACCAGCAGAGTTCAAGGAGCGGAGACCCAGTACTTC. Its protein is CATSRVQGAETQYF.

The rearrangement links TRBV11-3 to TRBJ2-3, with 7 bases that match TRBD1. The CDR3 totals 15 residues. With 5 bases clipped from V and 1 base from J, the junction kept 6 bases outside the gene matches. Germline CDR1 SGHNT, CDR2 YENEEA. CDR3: CASSPLTGRTDTQYF. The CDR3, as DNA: TGTGCCAGCAGCCCACTGACAGGGCGCACAGATACGCAGTATTTT.

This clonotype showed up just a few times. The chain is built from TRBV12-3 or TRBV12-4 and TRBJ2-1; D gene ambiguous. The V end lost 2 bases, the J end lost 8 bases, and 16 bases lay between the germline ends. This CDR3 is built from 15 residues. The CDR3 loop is CASSLRVPTRDEQFF. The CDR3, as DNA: TGTGCCAGCAGTTTAAGGGTCCCCACCCGCGATGAGCAGTTCTTC.

CDR3 sequence (DNA): TGCAGTGTGATTGCCGCTGGAAACACCATATATTTT. It is translated as CSVIAAGNTIYF. V gene TRBV20-1 combines with J gene TRBJ1-3, with D uncertain. Trimming took off 7 bases at V and 2 bases at J, with 9 bases between the two ends. The germline CDR1 and CDR2 sequences are DFQATT and SNEGSKA (reference sequence). The CDR3 contains 12 residues.

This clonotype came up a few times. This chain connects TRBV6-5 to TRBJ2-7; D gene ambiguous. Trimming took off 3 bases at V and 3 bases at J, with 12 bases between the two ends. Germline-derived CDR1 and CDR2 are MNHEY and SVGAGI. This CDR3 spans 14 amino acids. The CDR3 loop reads CASSYSTSDYEQYF. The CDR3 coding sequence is TGTGCCAGCAGTTATTCAACCTCGGACTACGAGCAGTACTTC.

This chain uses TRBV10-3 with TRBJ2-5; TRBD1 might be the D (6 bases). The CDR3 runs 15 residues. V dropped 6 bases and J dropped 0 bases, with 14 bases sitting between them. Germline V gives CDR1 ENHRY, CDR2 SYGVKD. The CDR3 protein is CAIRNPQGYQETQYF. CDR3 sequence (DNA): TGTGCCATCAGGAACCCACAGGGATACCAAGAGACCCAGTACTTC.

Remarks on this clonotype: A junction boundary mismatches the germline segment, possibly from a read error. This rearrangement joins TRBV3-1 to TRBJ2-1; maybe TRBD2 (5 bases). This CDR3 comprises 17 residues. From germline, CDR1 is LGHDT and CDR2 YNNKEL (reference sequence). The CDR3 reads CATSQEERWSSYNEQFF. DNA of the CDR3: TGTGCCACCAGCCAAGAGGAGCGGTGGAGCTCCTACAATGAGCAGTTCTTC.

The CDR3 here is CASSLGRLAGEPGELFF. CDR3 in DNA: TGTGCCAGCAGCTTAGGAAGGCTAGCGGGAGAGCCCGGGGAGCTGTTTTTT. This chain joins TRBV7-8 and TRBJ2-2; TRBD2 aligns across 10 bases. The CDR3 runs 17 residues. Germline lookup yields CDR1 SGHVS and CDR2 FQNEAQ. V lost 1 base and J lost 6; bases outside the gene matches: 8.

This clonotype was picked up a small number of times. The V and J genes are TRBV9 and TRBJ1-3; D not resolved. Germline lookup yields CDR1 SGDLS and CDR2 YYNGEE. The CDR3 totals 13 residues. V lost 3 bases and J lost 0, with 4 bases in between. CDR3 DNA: TGTGCCAGCAGCGCCCTCTCTGGAAACACCATATATTTT. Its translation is CASSALSGNTIYF.

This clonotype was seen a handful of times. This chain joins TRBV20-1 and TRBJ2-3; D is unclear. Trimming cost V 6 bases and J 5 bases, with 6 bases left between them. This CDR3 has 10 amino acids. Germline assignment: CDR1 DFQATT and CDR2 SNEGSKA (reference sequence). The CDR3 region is CSAPQDTQYF. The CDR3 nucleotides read TGCAGTGCCCCCCAAGATACGCAGTATTTT.

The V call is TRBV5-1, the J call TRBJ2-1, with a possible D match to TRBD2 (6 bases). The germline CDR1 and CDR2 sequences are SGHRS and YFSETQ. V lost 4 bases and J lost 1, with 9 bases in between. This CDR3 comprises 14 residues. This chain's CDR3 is CASSRTNSYNEQFF. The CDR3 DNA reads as TGCGCCAGCAGCCGGACTAATTCCTACAATGAGCAGTTCTTC.

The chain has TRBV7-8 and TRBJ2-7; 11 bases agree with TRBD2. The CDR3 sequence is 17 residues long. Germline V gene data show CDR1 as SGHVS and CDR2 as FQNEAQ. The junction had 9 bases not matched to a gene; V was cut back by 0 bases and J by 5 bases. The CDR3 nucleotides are TGTGCCAGCAGCTTAGCGTTGGCTAGCGGGAGGCGGGACGAGCAGTACGTC. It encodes CASSLALASGRRDEQYV.

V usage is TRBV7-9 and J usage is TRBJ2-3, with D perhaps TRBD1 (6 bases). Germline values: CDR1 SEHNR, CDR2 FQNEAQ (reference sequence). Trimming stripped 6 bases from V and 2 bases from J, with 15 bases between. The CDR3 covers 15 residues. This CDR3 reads CASSSRDTYTDTQYF. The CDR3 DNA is TGTGCCAGCAGTTCCCGGGACACCTACACAGATACGCAGTATTTT. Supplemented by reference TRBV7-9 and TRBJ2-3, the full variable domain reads DTGVSQNPRHKITKRGQNVTFRCDPISEHNRLYWYRQTLGQGPEFLTYFQNEAQLEKSRLLSDRFSAERPKGSFSTLEIQRTEQGDSAMYLCASSSRDTYTDTQYFGPGTRLTVL.

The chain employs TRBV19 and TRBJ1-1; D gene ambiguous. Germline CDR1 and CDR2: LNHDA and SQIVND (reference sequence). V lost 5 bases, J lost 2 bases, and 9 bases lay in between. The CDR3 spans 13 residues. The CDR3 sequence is CASSWPSNTEAFF. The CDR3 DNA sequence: TGTGCCAGTAGTTGGCCGAGTAACACTGAAGCTTTCTTT. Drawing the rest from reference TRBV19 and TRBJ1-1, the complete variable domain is DGGITQSPKYLFRKEGQNVTLSCEQNLNHDAMYWYRQDPGQGLRLIYYSQIVNDFQKGDIAEGYSVSREKKESFPLTVTSAQKNPTAFYLCASSWPSNTEAFFGQGTRLTVV.

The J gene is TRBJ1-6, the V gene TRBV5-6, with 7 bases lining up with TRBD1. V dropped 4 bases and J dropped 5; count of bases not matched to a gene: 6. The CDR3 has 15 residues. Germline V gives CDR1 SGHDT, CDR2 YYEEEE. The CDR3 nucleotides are TGTGCCAGCAGCCCGAGGGACAGAGATAATTCACCCCTCCACTTT. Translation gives CASSPRDRDNSPLHF.

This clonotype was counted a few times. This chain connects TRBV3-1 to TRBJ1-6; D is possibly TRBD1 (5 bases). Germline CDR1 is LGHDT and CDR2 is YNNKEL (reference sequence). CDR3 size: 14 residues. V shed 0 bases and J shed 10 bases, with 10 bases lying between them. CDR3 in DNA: TGTGCCAGCAGCCAAGACAGGGCGAGCTCACCCCTCCACTTT. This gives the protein CASSQDRASSPLHF.

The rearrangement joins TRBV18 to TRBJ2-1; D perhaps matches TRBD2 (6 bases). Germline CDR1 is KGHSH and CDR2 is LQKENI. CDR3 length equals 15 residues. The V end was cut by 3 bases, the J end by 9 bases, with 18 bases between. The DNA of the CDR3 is TGTGCCAGCTCACCCTCTGGCGGGAATGGGGGTGAGCAGTTCTTC. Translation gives CASSPSGGNGGEQFF.

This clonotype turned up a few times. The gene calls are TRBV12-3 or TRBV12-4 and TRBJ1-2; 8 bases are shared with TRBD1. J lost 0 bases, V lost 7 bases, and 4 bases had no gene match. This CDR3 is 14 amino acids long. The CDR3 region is CASTETGANYGYTF. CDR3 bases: TGTGCCAGCACCGAGACAGGGGCTAACTATGGCTACACCTTC.

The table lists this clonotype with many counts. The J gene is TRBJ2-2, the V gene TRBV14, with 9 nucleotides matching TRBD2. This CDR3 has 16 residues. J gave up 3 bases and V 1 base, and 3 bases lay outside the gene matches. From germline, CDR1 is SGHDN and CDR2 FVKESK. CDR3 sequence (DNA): TGTGCCAGCAGCCAAGTAGCGGGAGCGTACACCGGGGAGCTGTTTTTT. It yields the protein CASSQVAGAYTGELFF.